A single T cell receptor beta chain is shown here with its context. Its antigen is still unknown. This sample was taken from a study of cytomegalovirus exposure and HLA in healthy donors. Study at large: The roughly 120 million unique TCR beta sequences, from around 200 million T cells, were found by an earlier analysis.

Primers: 60 Vbeta forward and 13 Jbeta reverse. Clones were sequenced by immunoSEQ multiplex PCR, and TCRdb holds only the in-frame ones, with some missing. The sample includes under 200,000 clones, approximately 75% of them seen just once. The V and J ends lost 6 bases and 3 bases respectively, with 17 bases between them. This CDR3 is 15 amino acids long. In germline, CDR1 is SEHNR, CDR2 FQNEAQ (reference sequence). General study points: High sensitivity and specificity were reportedly achieved when the classifier diagnosed cytomegalovirus status. Researchers counted around 160 TCR beta chains as cytomegalovirus-associated.

The sample comprised PBMCs. The source of this sequence is a man younger than 40 in good health and CMV-seropositive. The V call is TRBV7-9, the J call TRBJ2-5, with TRBD2 as a possible D gene (5 bases). CDR3 nucleotide sequence: TGTGCCAGCAGACGGAAGGGAGCTGGAGAAGAGACCCAGTACTTC. This gives the protein CASRRKGAGEETQYF.